This T cell receptor (beta chain) was observed in a study of T cell responses to AZD1222 COVID-19 vaccine (TCRdb year 2021). Context from the whole study: AZD1222 recipients whose second dose came at about 4 weeks and those whose second dose came at about 12 weeks were combined into one group, since spike-specific TCR depth and breadth did not differ between the two schedules. A total of approximately 240 trial participants underwent TCR sequencing, of whom around 200 received two doses of AZD1222 and about 25 received two doses of the MenACWY control vaccine. Trial participants were enrolled by age into subgroups of 18-55, 56-69 and 70-plus years, and roughly 150, 30 and 60 TCR-sequenced participants, respectively, were included in these subgroups. Paper-wide results and their limitations: Reportedly, almost half of the unique spike-specific TCRs recognized epitopes lying outside the regions that are mutated in the B.1.351 and B.1.1.7 variants. The 56-69-year group was small, and its depth increase did not reach significance, likely because of low power. Conclusions about previously exposed vaccinees are limited because only six or seven AZD1222 recipients were SARS-CoV-2 seropositive at baseline. Because no day 14 peak-response samples were available, the repertoires could be characterized only after the peak T cell response. After two AZD1222 doses, spike-specific TCR breadth and depth were significantly higher than at day 0 and than in MenACWY recipients. Participants were mostly white British and included more females than males, and it was suggested by the authors that clonal diversity may have been underestimated. The whole spike protein was spanned by vaccine-associated CD4 TCRs, and dominant responses were seen in regions 160-218 and 743-854.

The CDR3 regions of human TCRbeta chains were subjected to immunosequencing. In the original analysis: Repertoire TCRs were matched against a reference library of SARS-CoV-2-specific TCRs generated with the MIRA antigen-specificity platform. Breadth was defined as the fraction of unique TCRs that were SARS-CoV-2-associated, and depth was defined as the fraction of total T cells that were SARS-CoV-2-associated. Using the MIRA data, each spike-specific TCR was assigned both to the spike region to which the TCR was reactive and to a CD4 or CD8 class. Log10-transformed breadth and depth values were compared by one-way ANOVA with Sidak's multiple comparisons tests. This immuneACCESS table, as held by TCRdb, lists in-frame sequences with V and J called but not all clones. Of the missing ones, under half trace to an unresolved V gene in checked studies; the others have no known cause. V, J and clone size are taken as reported in that table, and D and trimming were inferred from the DNA itself. The sample contains over 100,000 clones, around nine tenths of them found a single time. About 7% of the sample is held by the ten biggest clonotypes.

As to this clone: This clone's antigen is unknown. No much larger clone exists at a distance of one base, and base qualities are not known.

The time point label for this specimen denotes: baseline before first vaccination. The vaccinee samples were drawn from two UK trials, COV001 and COV002, one of which was a single-blind randomized controlled phase 2/3 trial testing AZD1222 (ChAdOx1 nCoV-19) in healthy adults. For TCRbeta chain sequencing, PBMC samples from trial participants were taken at day 0 and at day 28 after the second dose. Reading from cysteine to phenylalanine, the CDR3 counts 13 amino acids. Only the CDR3 part of the read is kept: 39 bases, read in frame from the first base. The germline V gene specifies SGDLS as CDR1 and YYNGEE as CDR2. V loses 0 bases of germline sequence and J loses 6 bases, and the interval between the two ends is 8 bases.

The sequence derives from an adult in good health. The chain is made from TRBV9 and TRBJ2-3, with the D gene too uncertain to name. Here the sequenced sample was peripheral blood, taken on day 0 of AZD1222 vaccination. The nucleotide sequence is TGTGCCAGCAGCGTAGGCCGGCGGGATACGCAGTATTTT. Its translation is CASSVGRRDTQYF.